This TCR beta chain was obtained from a study of PD-1 blockade in classical Hodgkin lymphoma. Comment on this clone: Its antigen is unidentified.

The CDR3 length is 16 residues. The germline V gene has CDR1 SGHRS and CDR2 YFSETQ. V lost 2 bases to trimming and J lost 4 bases, with 18 bases between them. All patients experienced relapse after autologous stem cell transplantation, and brentuximab vedotin exposure was variable. TCRdb keeps only in-frame clones here, not all; method: immunoSEQ multiplex PCR. The sample contains about 13,000 clones, roughly 77% of which appear only once. Overall study findings and caveats: CD4+ TCR diversity, unlike CD8+, climbed significantly by C4D1. Newly diagnosed patients had baseline TCR diversity that was reportedly lower than that of healthy donors.

Sequencing was performed on peripheral blood mononuclear cells (PBMCs), taken at baseline. The gene calls are TRBV5-1 and TRBJ1-2, with D possibly being TRBD1 (5 bases). This clonotype was obtained from a human donor with classical Hodgkin lymphoma. The CDR3 sequence: CASSLLPAGNTYGYTF. Here the CDR3 DNA reads TGCGCCAGCAGCTTACTCCCGGCAGGGAATACCTATGGCTACACCTTC.